The TCR beta chain described here comes from a study of T cell repertoires in cytomegalovirus infection. Study in general: Evidence of both CMV infection and a matching HLA type came from public TCR beta signatures.

The CDR3 sequence is 13 residues long. The germline V gene encodes CDR1 MGHRA and CDR2 YSYEKL. V gave up 1 base and J gave up 3 bases, with 4 bases separating them. TCRdb analysed the reads with MiXCR anew, one entry per CDR3 protein. The table lists 300,000 to 400,000 distinct CDR3 sequences, 15% to 20% of them singletons. Overall study results and limits: The ex vivo response was dominated by HLA-C-restricted CMV-specific TCR beta clonotypes.

This clonotype came up many times. Its antigen is undetermined. The J gene is TRBJ2-1, the V gene TRBV4-1; D remains ambiguous. This TCR was recovered from a human donor in good health (CMV status not recorded). Some clones in this sample may be carry-over from other donors' samples. Sequenced material: PBMCs. CDR3 region: CASSQGYYNEQFF. Written as DNA, the CDR3 is TGCGCCAGCAGCCAAGGGTACTACAATGAGCAGTTCTTC.